Shown below are 13 T cell receptor beta chains from a single sample sequenced in a study of tumor-infiltrating lymphocytes in primary liver carcinoma. The blood RNA (from unsorted whole blood) was obtained, and germline DNA was also extracted. Making TCR beta cDNA involved around 500 ng total RNA and a constant-region primer. Amplification in three nested multiplex PCR rounds with slightly modified ARM-PCR gave rise to TCR beta libraries. For 10 cycles apiece, the opening two PCR rounds ran with TRBV1-TRBV30 forward primers and a C-beta reverse primer. TCRdb recomputed calls from the multiplex PCR reads with MiXCR, one row per CDR3 protein. In the table there are almost 200,000 distinct CDR3 sequences, about 61% of which are singletons. The sequenced sample was peripheral blood. Receptors originate from a woman aged 55-75 years with primary liver carcinoma and hepatitis B virus infection.

On this clonotype itself: A read error may produce the germline difference seen at one junction end. The V and J genes are TRBV11-2 and TRBJ1-4, with D maybe TRBD1 (5 bases). CDR3 size: 17 residues. Per germline, CDR1 SGHAT and CDR2 FQNNGV. The CDR3 spells CARSLVVGTRTDEKLFF. The CDR3 DNA reads TGTGCCAGGAGCTTAGTGGTGGGGACGCGAACTGATGAAAAACTGTTTTTT.

This clonotype has ten or more counts. This chain joins TRBV20-1 and TRBJ2-7; the match to TRBD2 covers 7 bases. V was clipped by 6 bases and J by 1 base; unmatched bases: 18. The germline CDR1 and CDR2 sequences are DFQATT and SNEGSKA (reference sequence). CDR3 size: 17 residues. The CDR3 spells CSANLPSAGRRSYEQYF. The CDR3 DNA is TGCAGTGCAAATCTCCCCTCAGCGGGACGGAGATCCTACGAGCAGTACTTC.

This clonotype showed up many times. The rearrangement joins TRBV29-1 to TRBJ1-1; TRBD1 matches at 7 bases. Germline V CDR1 and CDR2: SQVTM, ANQGSEA. The CDR3 extends over 11 amino acids. Trimming removed 7 bases from V and 6 bases from J; junction bases left unmatched: 5. DNA of the CDR3: TGCAGCGCTAGGACAGGACCTGAAGCTTTCTTT. It specifies CSARTGPEAFF. The whole variable domain, filled in from reference TRBV29-1 and TRBJ1-1, reads SAVISQKPSRDICQRGTSLTIQCQVDSQVTMMFWYRQQPGQSLTLIATANQGSEATYESGFVIDKFPISRPNLTFSTLTVSNMSPEDSSIYLCSARTGPEAFFGQGTRLTVV.

Concerning this clonotype: The junction and the germline gene differ at one end; a read error may be behind it. The chain joins TRBV11-3 to TRBJ2-1; no clear D. CDR1 is SGHNT and CDR2 is YENEEA in the germline V gene. The CDR3 contains 14 residues. DNA for the CDR3: TGTGCCAGTAGCCGGCAGAATGGGGTAGAGTCACAGTTCTTT. Protein product: CASSRQNGVESQFF.

Remarks on this clonotype: This clone may be a read error of a much larger clone one base away. The conserved final phenylalanine or tryptophan is absent from the CDR3, which likely points to a read error. The chain links TRBV5-4 to TRBJ2-3; tentative D call: TRBD1 (6 bases). The V end was cut by 4 bases, the J end by 1 base, with 13 bases between. Per germline, CDR1 SGHNT and CDR2 YYREEE (reference sequence). This CDR3 has 15 amino acids. The CDR3 reads CASSQGTAGTDTQYL. In DNA, the CDR3 is TGTGCCAGCAGCCAGGGGACGGCCGGCACAGATACGCAGTATCTT.

A remark on this clonotype: A much bigger clone sits one base away, suggesting this may be a read error. This chain connects TRBV6-1 to TRBJ2-7; D remains unclear. The CDR3 extends over 13 amino acids. Germline CDR1 MNHNS, CDR2 SASEGT. The ends were cut back, 11 bases at V and 3 bases at J, with 17 bases in the middle. CDR3 in DNA: TGTGCCGGCATACGAGACATAGACTACGAGCAGTACTTC. This encodes CAGIRDIDYEQYF.

In regard to this clonotype: Mismatch with germline at one junction end may stem from a read error. The gene calls are TRBV5-1 and TRBJ2-7; a possible D gene is TRBD1 (6 bases). Germline loops: CDR1 SGHRS, CDR2 YFSETQ. The CDR3 runs 16 residues. CDR3 residues: CANSLTRGQILHEQYF. The CDR3 bases are TGCGCCAACAGCTTGACCCGTGGACAGATTCTTCACGAGCAGTACTTC.

The gene calls are TRBV11-2 and TRBJ2-3; TRBD2 matches at 8 bases. V was pared by 1 base and J by 14 bases, with 11 bases of the junction left unmatched. Germline V gene sequence: CDR1 SGHAT, CDR2 FQNNGV. This CDR3 comprises 14 residues. In DNA form, the CDR3 reads TGTGCCAGCAGCTTAGGGACTAGCTCAGATACACTGTATTTT. It encodes CASSLGTSSDTLYF.

This clonotype showed up many times. The rearrangement links TRBV6-1 to TRBJ2-4, with no clear D. Trimming took off 4 bases at V and 6 bases at J, with 13 bases between the two ends. The CDR3 covers 14 residues. Per the germline V gene, CDR1 is MNHNS and CDR2 is SASEGT. In nucleotides, the CDR3 is TGTGCCAGCAGTGGAGGACCTCTCCCAAACATTCAGTACTTC. It specifies CASSGGPLPNIQYF.

The rearrangement links TRBV19 to TRBJ1-1; TRBD1 is a possible D gene (5 bases). The V gene lost 3 bases and the J gene lost 1 base, with 9 bases spanning the gap. Germline V gives CDR1 LNHDA, CDR2 SQIVND (reference sequence). The CDR3 sequence is 14 residues long. The CDR3 nucleotides read TGTGCCAGTAGTATGAGGGGTGAGAACACTGAAGCTTTCTTT. Translating gives CASSMRGENTEAFF.

In this sample, this clonotype turned up a few times. This sequence joins TRBV28 and TRBJ2-5; perhaps D is TRBD1 or TRBD2 (5 bases each). Germline CDR1 is MDHEN and CDR2 is SYDVKM. The CDR3 is made up of 15 amino acids. V lost 6 bases and J 8 bases, leaving 22 bases between the germline ends. CDR3 DNA sequence: TGTGCCAGCAGGCCTGGGACGAGGGATTTGCTCACCCAGTACTTC. This encodes CASRPGTRDLLTQYF.

About this clonotype: An end of the junction does not agree with germline; a read error may underlie this. This chain links TRBV11-3 with TRBJ2-4, with a tentative D call TRBD2 (5 bases). Germline assignment: CDR1 SGHNT and CDR2 YENEEA. The length of the CDR3 is 15 residues. As DNA, the CDR3 is TGTGCCAGCACCTTACTAGGATTAGCCAAAAACATTCAGTACTTC. The encoded protein is CASTLLGLAKNIQYF.

CDR3 residues: CASRATGSGQPQHF. The CDR3 nucleotides are TGTGCCAGCAGAGCCACAGGTTCGGGTCAGCCCCAGCATTTT. The V and J genes are TRBV2 and TRBJ1-5; D is possibly TRBD1 (5 bases). CDR1 and CDR2 (germline): SNHLY, FYNNEI. The CDR3 contains 14 residues. V was shortened by 6 bases and J by 6 bases, with 15 bases between the two germline ends.